The entry below describes one T cell receptor (beta chain). These data belong to a study of blood T cells in healthy people across ages. This CDR3 spans 14 amino acids. Trimming cost V 5 bases and J 0 bases; bases outside gene matches: 4. From germline, CDR1 is MRHNA and CDR2 SNTAGT. Donors gave around 10 milliliters of peripheral blood apiece. With a J-beta primer mix and a sample-barcoded 5' primer, a second PCR ran roughly 7 to 11 cycles. Unique molecular identifiers of 12 random nucleotides labeled each cDNA. Every sample gave at least 2.5 million paired-end reads containing CDR3. TCRdb used MiXCR to reprocess the 5' RACE reads, holding one entry per CDR3 protein. The table records under 800,000 distinct CDR3 sequences, roughly 43% of them present only once.

The material sequenced was blood. The receptor was isolated from a woman aged 60 to 75 in good health. The chain links TRBV6-4 to TRBJ2-7; 7 bases are shared with TRBD1. CDR3 bases: TGTGCCAGCAGTACAGGGGAATGCTCCTACGAGCAGTACTTC. This sequence encodes CASSTGECSYEQYF.